These 18 T cell receptor beta chains were all obtained from the same sample, sequenced in a study of T-cell reconstitution after alpha-beta-depleted transplantation in children. Using unique molecular identifiers, the investigators prepared the TCRbeta library. In TCRdb, the PCR reads were re-called with MiXCR into one record per CDR3 protein. The sample contains some 500,000 distinct CDR3 sequences, around a third of which appear only once. This material consisted of PBMCs from the stem cell graft donor, taken from the stem cell graft. These receptors were collected from a human donor who donated a stem cell graft to a child with aplastic anemia.

This clonotype turned up a few times. The chain links TRBV20-1 to TRBJ2-7, with D perhaps matching TRBD2 (5 bases). There are 16 residues in the CDR3. Trimming pared 6 bases from V and 5 bases from J, leaving 26 bases between. Germline CDR1 is DFQATT and CDR2 is SNEGSKA (reference sequence). CDR3 residues: CSARSIEGEDLDEQYF. CDR3 DNA: TGCAGTGCCCGGTCAATTGAGGGCGAGGACCTAGACGAGCAGTACTTC.

This chain links TRBV7-2 with TRBJ1-1; perhaps TRBD1 as D (6 bases). Germline V lookup: CDR1 SGHTA, CDR2 FQGNSA. The CDR3 contains 17 residues. The V gene lost 4 bases and the J gene lost 1 base, with 19 bases spanning the gap. The CDR3 here is CASSSQRRTAKNTEAFF. In nucleotides, the CDR3 is TGTGCCAGCAGCTCCCAACGGAGGACAGCGAAGAACACTGAAGCTTTCTTT.

This clonotype has just a few counts. The V and J genes are TRBV11-2 and TRBJ1-2; the D is unclear. V lost 2 bases and J lost 0, with 7 bases in between. Germline V gene data show CDR1 as SGHAT and CDR2 as FQNNGV. The CDR3 has 14 residues. The CDR3 DNA follows: TGTGCCAGCAGCTTATACGTTTCTAACTATGGCTACACCTTC. It codes for CASSLYVSNYGYTF.

This clonotype has a handful of counts. The rearrangement links TRBV11-3 to TRBJ2-5; weak D call: TRBD2 (5 bases). Per germline, CDR1 SGHNT and CDR2 YENEEA. The V end was cut by 0 bases, the J end by 5 bases, with 13 bases between. The CDR3 consists of 15 residues. CDR3 amino acids: CASSLEGRPGETQYF. DNA of the CDR3: TGTGCCAGCAGCTTAGAGGGCAGGCCGGGGGAGACCCAGTACTTC.

The chain carries TRBV20-1 and TRBJ2-5, with 7 nucleotides matching TRBD1. With 6 bases clipped from V and 9 bases from J, the junction kept 13 bases outside the gene matches. In germline, CDR1 is DFQATT, CDR2 SNEGSKA (reference sequence). The CDR3 is 13 amino acids. Here the CDR3 DNA reads TGCAGTGCCCGCAGGGGGTTACTCCGGGCCCAGTACTTC. Translating gives CSARRGLLRAQYF.

This clonotype occurred a few times. This chain connects TRBV6-1 to TRBJ2-7; a weak D match, TRBD1 (6 bases). CDR3 length: 12 amino acids. Germline values: CDR1 MNHNS, CDR2 SASEGT. V was shortened by 6 bases and J by 3 bases, with 9 bases between the two germline ends. The CDR3 DNA reads TGTGCCAGCAGCAGGGGTGACTACGAGCAGTACGTC. Translated, it gives CASSRGDYEQYV.

The chain's CDR3 is CSAWADSNQPQHF. CDR3 sequence (DNA): TGCAGTGCTTGGGCAGATAGCAATCAGCCCCAGCATTTT. The rearrangement links TRBV20-1 to TRBJ1-5; no clear D. The V end lost 5 bases, the J end lost 0 bases, and 8 bases lay between the germline ends. The V gene's germline CDR1 is DFQATT and CDR2 SNEGSKA (reference sequence). The CDR3 sequence is 13 residues long.

This clonotype was seen at least ten times. This chain connects TRBV10-3 to TRBJ1-5, with unresolved D. This CDR3 contains 15 residues. The germline CDR1 and CDR2 sequences are ENHRY and SYGVKD. Between the trimmed V and J ends, which lost 2 bases and 3 bases, there was a span of 11 bases. CDR3 nucleotides: TGTGCCATCAGTGAGAACCGGGTCTCCAATCAGCCCCAGCATTTT. This sequence encodes CAISENRVSNQPQHF.

This clonotype was counted a few times. The V call is TRBV20-1, the J call TRBJ2-5; 8 nucleotides line up with TRBD2. The V and J ends lost 5 bases and 0 bases, in that order; junction bases with no gene match: 8. CDR1 is DFQATT, CDR2 SNEGSKA, per germline (reference sequence). The CDR3 sequence is 15 residues long. Written as DNA, the CDR3 is TGCAGTGCTCGCCCGACTAGCGCGAACCAAGAGACCCAGTACTTC. It translates to CSARPTSANQETQYF.

This clonotype was detected only once. This chain uses TRBV5-1 with TRBJ2-3; D remains unclear. The CDR3 spans 14 residues. V was trimmed by 0 bases and J by 4 bases, leaving 9 bases between them. CDR1 is SGHRS, CDR2 YFSETQ, per germline. This CDR3 is CASSLAQVPDTQYF. Written as DNA, the CDR3 is TGCGCCAGCAGCTTGGCTCAGGTTCCAGATACGCAGTATTTT.

This clonotype was observed a few times. Mismatch with germline at one junction end may stem from a read error. The chain has TRBV28 and TRBJ2-7, with 9 bases that match TRBD1. CDR1 is MDHEN, CDR2 SYDVKM, per germline. This CDR3 has 12 amino acids. This CDR3 is CASGDRASGLHF. The CDR3 bases are TGTGCCAGCGGGGACAGGGCCTCGGGTTTGCACTTC.

This clonotype has only a few counts. The J gene is TRBJ2-3, the V gene TRBV7-2; 7 bases agree with TRBD1. Looked up from germline, CDR1 is SGHTA and CDR2 is FQGNSA. The CDR3 is made up of 14 amino acids. V shed 5 bases and J 3 bases; nucleotides not matched to a gene: 5. CDR3 nucleotide sequence: TGTGCCAGCAGCACTCAGGGACAGACAGATACGCAGTATTTT. Protein sequence: CASSTQGQTDTQYF.

This sequence joins TRBV4-3 and TRBJ1-1; D gene uncertain. Per the germline V gene, CDR1 is LGHNA and CDR2 is YSLEER. The CDR3 contains 14 residues. V was trimmed by 4 bases and J by 2 bases, leaving 11 bases between them. The CDR3 nucleotides read TGCGCCAGCAGCCGAGCGCAGGTCAACACTGAAGCTTTCTTT. Amino acid sequence: CASSRAQVNTEAFF.

This clonotype has at least ten counts. The V gene is TRBV29-1, the J gene TRBJ1-1; D is undetermined. The CDR3 contains 11 residues. Trimming removed 5 bases at V and 0 bases at J, with 4 bases between. Germline V CDR1 and CDR2: SQVTM, ANQGSEA. CDR3 amino acids: CSVQMNTEAFF. DNA of the CDR3: TGCAGCGTTCAGATGAACACTGAAGCTTTCTTT.

The chain recombines TRBV19 with TRBJ1-2; unclear D gene. V was pared by 7 bases and J by 8 bases, with 17 bases between. This CDR3 comprises 13 residues. CDR1 and CDR2 from the germline V gene are LNHDA and SQIVND (reference sequence). This CDR3 reads CASTGTWTSGYTF. The CDR3 DNA sequence: TGTGCCAGTACGGGAACTTGGACGAGCGGCTACACCTTC.

The chain links TRBV18 to TRBJ2-2, with D maybe TRBD1 (5 bases). Germline V gene lookup returns CDR1 KGHSH and CDR2 LQKENI. This CDR3 contains 16 residues. The ends were cut back, 2 bases at V and 0 bases at J, with 10 bases in the middle. The CDR3 DNA reads TGTGCCAGCTCACCAAGGCGGACACCGAACACCGGGGAGCTGTTTTTT. It specifies CASSPRRTPNTGELFF.

This clonotype came up a few times. The chain has TRBV9 and TRBJ2-1, with a possible D match to TRBD2 (6 bases). The CDR3 consists of 18 residues. V was shortened by 2 bases and J by 5 bases, with 23 bases between the two germline ends. Germline assignment: CDR1 SGDLS and CDR2 YYNGEE. The CDR3 loop is CASSVRLGGGLGNNEQFF. CDR3 nucleotide sequence: TGTGCCAGCAGCGTGCGGTTGGGGGGAGGTCTCGGGAACAATGAGCAGTTCTTC.

CDR3 protein: CASSPRQRQETQYF. For the CDR3, the DNA is TGCGCCAGCAGCCCGCGACAGAGACAAGAGACCCAGTACTTC. This chain joins TRBV5-1 and TRBJ2-5; D is possibly TRBD1 (5 bases). The germline CDR1 and CDR2 sequences are SGHRS and YFSETQ. The V end lost 4 bases, the J end lost 2 bases, and 12 bases lay between the germline ends. CDR3 length: 14 amino acids.